Below, 6 T cell receptor beta chains from the same sample are listed, as sequenced in a study of blood T cells in healthy people across ages. Then a second PCR, running roughly 6 to 11 cycles, was carried out with a sample-barcoded 5' primer and a J-beta primer mix. TCRdb passed the 5' RACE reads through MiXCR, listing each CDR3 protein once. The data show about 1,800,000 distinct CDR3 sequences, under 30% seen once. The sequenced sample consisted of blood. Source of these receptors: a woman in her twenties or thirties in good health.

There are many counts of this clonotype. The rearrangement joins TRBV12-3 or TRBV12-4 to TRBJ2-1; TRBD1 agrees at 7 bases. The CDR3 contains 14 residues. J was trimmed by 4 bases and V by 3 bases; bases with no gene match: 3. CDR3 protein: CASSLRQGYNEQFF. For the CDR3, the DNA is TGTGCCAGCAGTTTGAGACAGGGATACAATGAGCAGTTCTTC.

The chain recombines TRBV7-9 with TRBJ1-1; TRBD1 agrees at 8 bases. The length of the CDR3 is 14 residues. The germline CDR1 and CDR2 sequences are SEHNR and FQNEAQ (reference sequence). Losses at the gene ends were 3 bases for V and 5 bases for J; bases not matched to a gene: 5. CDR3 loop: CASSFGQGWTEAFF. The CDR3 DNA is TGTGCCAGCAGCTTTGGACAGGGATGGACTGAAGCTTTCTTT.

This clonotype appeared a single time. The chain carries TRBV7-9 and TRBJ2-1; D might be TRBD1 (5 bases). CDR1 is SEHNR and CDR2 is FQNEAQ in the germline V gene (reference sequence). V was shortened by 1 base and J by 10 bases, with 11 bases between the two germline ends. CDR3 length equals 13 residues. Written as DNA, the CDR3 is TGTGCCAGCAGCTTAGAGTGGGGCCACGAGCAGTTCTTC. Its protein product is CASSLEWGHEQFF.

The chain carries TRBV29-1 and TRBJ2-1; D is possibly TRBD2 (5 bases). Germline CDR1 is SQVTM and CDR2 is ANQGSEA. CDR3 length: 15 residues. Trimming stripped 3 bases from V and 0 bases from J, with 12 bases between. CDR3: CSVDTGESSYNEQFF. DNA for the CDR3: TGCAGCGTTGACACCGGGGAAAGCTCCTACAATGAGCAGTTCTTC.

A single count supports this clonotype. The chain combines TRBV20-1 with TRBJ1-5, with D uncertain. Germline-derived CDR1 and CDR2 are DFQATT and SNEGSKA (reference sequence). Deletions cut 6 bases from V and 2 bases from J, with 14 bases between. The CDR3 is 14 residues long. DNA of the CDR3: TGCAGTGCAAAGAGACGGTATTGCAATCAGCCCCAGCATTTT. Encoded protein: CSAKRRYCNQPQHF.

Of note for this clonotype: An end of the junction does not agree with germline; a read error may underlie this. V is TRBV4-1 and J is TRBJ1-4; D is perhaps TRBD1 (5 bases). CDR3 size: 16 residues. Looked up from germline, CDR1 is MGHRA and CDR2 is YSYEKL. The CDR3 DNA reads TGCGCCAGCGGCCACCCCATGGGGGGTGCTAATGAAAAACTGTTTTTT. Residues: CASGHPMGGANEKLFF.